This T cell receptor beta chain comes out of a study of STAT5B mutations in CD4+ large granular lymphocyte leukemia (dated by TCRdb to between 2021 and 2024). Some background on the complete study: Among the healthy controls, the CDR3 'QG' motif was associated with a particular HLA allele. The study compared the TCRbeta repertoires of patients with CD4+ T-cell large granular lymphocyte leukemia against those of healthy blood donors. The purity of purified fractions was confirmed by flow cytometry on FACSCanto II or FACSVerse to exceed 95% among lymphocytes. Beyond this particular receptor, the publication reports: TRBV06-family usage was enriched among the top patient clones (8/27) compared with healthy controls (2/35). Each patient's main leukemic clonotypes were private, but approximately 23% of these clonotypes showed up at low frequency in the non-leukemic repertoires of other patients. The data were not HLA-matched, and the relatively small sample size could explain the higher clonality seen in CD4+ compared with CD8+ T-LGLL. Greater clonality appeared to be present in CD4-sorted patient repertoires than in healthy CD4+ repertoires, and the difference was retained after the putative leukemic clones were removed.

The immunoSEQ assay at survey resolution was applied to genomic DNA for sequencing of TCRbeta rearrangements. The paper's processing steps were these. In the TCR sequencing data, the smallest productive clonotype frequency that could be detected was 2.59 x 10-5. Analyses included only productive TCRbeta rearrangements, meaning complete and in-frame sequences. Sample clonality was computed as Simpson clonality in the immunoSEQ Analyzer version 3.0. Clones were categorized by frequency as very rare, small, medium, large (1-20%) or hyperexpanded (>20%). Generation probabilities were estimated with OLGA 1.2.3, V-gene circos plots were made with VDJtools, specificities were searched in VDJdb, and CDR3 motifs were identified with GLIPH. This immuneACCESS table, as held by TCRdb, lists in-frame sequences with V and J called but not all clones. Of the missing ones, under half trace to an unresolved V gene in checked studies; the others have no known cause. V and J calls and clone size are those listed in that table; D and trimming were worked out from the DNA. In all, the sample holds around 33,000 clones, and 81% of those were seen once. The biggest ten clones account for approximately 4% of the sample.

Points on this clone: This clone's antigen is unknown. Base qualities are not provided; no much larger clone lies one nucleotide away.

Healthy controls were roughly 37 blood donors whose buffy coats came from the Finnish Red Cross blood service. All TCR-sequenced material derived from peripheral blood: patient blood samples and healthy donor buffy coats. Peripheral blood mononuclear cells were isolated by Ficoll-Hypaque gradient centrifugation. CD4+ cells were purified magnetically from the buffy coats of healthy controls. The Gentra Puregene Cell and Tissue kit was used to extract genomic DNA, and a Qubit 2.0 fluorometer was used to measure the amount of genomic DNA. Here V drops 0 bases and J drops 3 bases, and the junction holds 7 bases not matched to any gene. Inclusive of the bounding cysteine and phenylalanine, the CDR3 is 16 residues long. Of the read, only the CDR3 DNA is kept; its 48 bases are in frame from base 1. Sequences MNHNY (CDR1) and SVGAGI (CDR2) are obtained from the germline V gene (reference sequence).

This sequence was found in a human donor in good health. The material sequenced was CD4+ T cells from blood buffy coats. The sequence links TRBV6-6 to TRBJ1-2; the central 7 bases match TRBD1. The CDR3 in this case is CASSYSSGQRDYGYTF. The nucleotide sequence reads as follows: TGTGCCAGCAGTTACTCCTCGGGACAGAGGGACTATGGCTACACCTTC.